One TCR beta chain is described in this entry. Its antigen is not known. This sample is part of a study of T cells in localized non-small cell lung cancer. Broader study findings: Detection in adjacent lung was observed for a median around 55 of the top 100 tumor clones.

Produced via immunoSEQ multiplex PCR; TCRdb's table is partial and in-frame only. The data show 75,000 to 95,000 clones, with over 80% seen just once and more than 14% held by the top ten. The CDR3 is made up of 13 amino acids. Trimming took 4 bases from V and 7 from J, leaving 10 bases between them. Per germline, CDR1 LGHNA and CDR2 YNFKEQ. The chain is built from TRBV4-2 and TRBJ1-4, with no clear D. The clonotype originates from a man between 40 and 70 years old with stage I squamous cell lung carcinoma. Sequencing used peripheral blood, obtained before any cancer treatment. The chain's CDR3 is CASSLGEGEKLFF. CDR3 nucleotide sequence: TGTGCCAGCAGCCTCGGAGAAGGTGAAAAACTGTTTTTT.